Listed below are T cell receptor beta chains from one sample, sequenced in a study of blood T cell repertoires in COVID-19. TCRdb keeps only in-frame clones here, not all; method: immunoSEQ multiplex PCR. Of 27,000 or so clones listed, around 82% are singletons. The sequencing input was peripheral blood. These receptors were taken from a man older than 75 with active or convalescent COVID-19. The CDR3 runs from the conserved cysteine through the conserved F or W. Each record gives: J gene, V gene, D gene, clone size, CDR3 DNA, CDR3 protein. D genes are given only for firm matches. The listing skips clone size in some rows; elsewhere it reads once, few, many or a size class.

J: TRBJ2-1
V: TRBV7-8
D: NA
size: once
DNA: TGTGCCAGCAGCTCACAGCGGAGCTCCTACAATGAGCAGTTCTTC
CDR3: CASSSQRSSYNEQFF

J: TRBJ1-4
V: TRBV7-9
D: NA
size: few
DNA: TGTGCCAGCAGCTTATTTTTTAGTGCCCCTAATGAAAAACTGTTTTTT
CDR3: CASSLFFSAPNEKLFF

J: TRBJ2-2
V: TRBV7-9
D: NA
size: NA
DNA: TGTGCCAGCAGCACGAGAGGTCATAGAACACCGGGGGAGCTGTTTTTT
CDR3: CASSTRGHRTPGELFF

J: TRBJ1-4
V: TRBV6-5
D: TRBD1
size: NA
DNA: TGTGCCAGCAGACCGACCCGGACAGGGTCAAAACTGTTTTTT
CDR3: CASRPTRTGSKLFF

J: TRBJ1-2
V: TRBV19
D: NA
size: NA
DNA: TGTGCCAGTAGCCTACCGGGACTTTGGGCCGATGGCTACACCTTC
CDR3: CASSLPGLWADGYTF

J: TRBJ1-2
V: TRBV29-1
D: TRBD1
size: NA
DNA: TGCAGCGTTGGGGTTGCGACAGGGGGAATGGGTGGCTACACCTTC
CDR3: CSVGVATGGMGGYTF

J: TRBJ2-1
V: TRBV4-1
D: NA
size: NA
DNA: TGCGCCAGCAGCCAAGACACCGGGAGCTACAATGAGCAGTTCTTC
CDR3: CASSQDTGSYNEQFF

J: TRBJ2-3
V: TRBV6-5
D: TRBD2
size: NA
DNA: TGTGCCGGCATGCGGGGGAACACAGATACGCAGTATTTT
CDR3: CAGMRGNTDTQYF

J: TRBJ2-7
V: TRBV29-1
D: NA
size: once
DNA: TGCAGCGTGAGAAAGAGCGAGCAGTACTTC
CDR3: CSVRKSEQYF

J: TRBJ1-1
V: TRBV18
D: NA
size: NA
DNA: TGTGCCAGCTCCACAACAGGGTCGGGCACTGAAGCTTTCTTT
CDR3: CASSTTGSGTEAFF

J: TRBJ2-1
V: TRBV5-4
D: TRBD2
size: NA
DNA: TGTGCCAGCAGCTCTGGCGGGGAGGGCCGGTTCAATGAGCAGTTCTTC
CDR3: CASSSGGEGRFNEQFF

J: TRBJ2-7
V: TRBV6-1
D: TRBD2
size: NA
DNA: TGTGCCAGCAGTGATGGGCGGGAGTGGGTCTACGAGCAGTACTTC
CDR3: CASSDGREWVYEQYF

J: TRBJ1-2
V: TRBV2
D: TRBD1
size: few
DNA: TGTGCCAGCAGGCGGGACAGATTAAGCGGCTACACCTTC
CDR3: CASRRDRLSGYTF

J: TRBJ1-5
V: TRBV2
D: NA
size: NA
DNA: TGTGCCAGCAGTGTAAACGACTATAGCAATCAGCCCCAGCATTTT
CDR3: CASSVNDYSNQPQHF

J: TRBJ2-5
V: TRBV7-9
D: NA
size: once
DNA: TGTGCCAGCAGCTTAGAAAGCGAGACCCAGTACTTC
CDR3: CASSLESETQYF

J: TRBJ1-2
V: TRBV7-9
D: TRBD1
size: NA
DNA: TGTGCCAGCAGCTACGGGACAGGGGATTATGGCTACACCTTC
CDR3: CASSYGTGDYGYTF

J: TRBJ2-2
V: TRBV5-4
D: TRBD1
size: few
DNA: TGTGCCAGCAGTCCCCGGACAGGGGACACCGGGGAGCTGTTTTTT
CDR3: CASSPRTGDTGELFF

J: TRBJ2-5
V: TRBV5-1
D: NA
size: NA
DNA: TGCGCCAGCAGCTTGGCCTTGACTTTCCCGGAGACCCAGTACTTC
CDR3: CASSLALTFPETQYF

J: TRBJ1-1
V: TRBV7-9
D: TRBD1
size: NA
DNA: TGTGCCAGCAGCGCTGGACAGGGGGACCTCTGGGCTTTCTTT
CDR3: CASSAGQGDLWAFF

J: TRBJ2-7
V: TRBV13
D: NA
size: NA
DNA: TGTGCCAGCAGCCCGACTGATTCCTACGAGCAGTACTTC
CDR3: CASSPTDSYEQYF

J: TRBJ2-1
V: TRBV5-1
D: TRBD1
size: NA
DNA: TGCGCCAGCAGCTTGGGCCCAGGGGGCCTACAGTTCTTC
CDR3: CASSLGPGGLQFF

J: TRBJ2-7
V: TRBV15
D: TRBD1
size: few
DNA: TGTGCCACCAGCAGGTTCTCAGACAGGGACGACGAGCAGTACTTC
CDR3: CATSRFSDRDDEQYF

J: TRBJ1-5
V: TRBV19
D: NA
size: NA
DNA: TGTGCCAGTAATCAAAACCAGGGATCGGTTCAGCCCCAGCATTTT
CDR3: CASNQNQGSVQPQHF

J: TRBJ2-1
V: TRBV3-1/TRBV3-2
D: NA
size: once
DNA: TGTGCCAGCAGCCATTTCGGCAATGAGCAGTTCTTC
CDR3: CASSHFGNEQFF

J: TRBJ2-1
V: TRBV7-2
D: NA
size: NA
DNA: TGTGCCAGCAGCTTTTGGGGAGGCCCTAATGAGCAGTTCTTC
CDR3: CASSFWGGPNEQFF

J: TRBJ1-5
V: TRBV24-1
D: NA
size: NA
DNA: TGTGCCACCAGTGATTTGCGCGGTAGCAATCAGCCCCAGCATTTT
CDR3: CATSDLRGSNQPQHF

J: TRBJ2-3
V: TRBV7-8
D: NA
size: NA
DNA: TGTGCCAGCACCCCAGGTCTCGACCGAAATACGCAGTATTTT
CDR3: CASTPGLDRNTQYF

J: TRBJ2-1
V: TRBV6-2/TRBV6-3
D: NA
size: NA
DNA: TGTGCCAGCAGTCGCCTGCGAGACAGGACGTTCTTC
CDR3: CASSRLRDRTFF

J: TRBJ1-2
V: TRBV13
D: NA
size: NA
DNA: TGTGCCAGCAGATGGGAGGGGGGCGTACCCTATGGCTACACCTTC
CDR3: CASRWEGGVPYGYTF

J: TRBJ1-1
V: TRBV28
D: NA
size: NA
DNA: TGTGCCAGCAGGCAAGGGACAACTGAAGCTTTCTTT
CDR3: CASRQGTTEAFF

J: TRBJ1-1
V: TRBV18
D: NA
size: NA
DNA: TGTGCCAGCTCACCACTGGTTGCGGGGAACACTGAAGCTTTCTTT
CDR3: CASSPLVAGNTEAFF

J: TRBJ2-3
V: TRBV6-5
D: NA
size: NA
DNA: TGTGCCAGCAGTCAACAGGGTGCTACGCAGTATTTT
CDR3: CASSQQGATQYF

J: TRBJ2-7
V: TRBV5-6
D: TRBD1
size: NA
DNA: TGTGCCAGCAGCTGGACAGGCCCTTCCTACGAGCAGTACTTC
CDR3: CASSWTGPSYEQYF

J: TRBJ1-4
V: TRBV7-9
D: NA
size: NA
DNA: TGTGCCAGCAGCTTAGCAGCAGGGCTTGGGGAAAAACTGTTTTTT
CDR3: CASSLAAGLGEKLFF

J: TRBJ2-1
V: TRBV2
D: TRBD2
size: NA
DNA: TGTGCCAGCAGTAGACCGGGACTAGCGGGAGGTCAGCCTGAGCAGTTCTTC
CDR3: CASSRPGLAGGQPEQFF

J: TRBJ2-2
V: TRBV28
D: TRBD1
size: few
DNA: TGTGCCAGCAGAACAGGGGGCGCGAACACCGGGGAGCTGTTTTTT
CDR3: CASRTGGANTGELFF

J: TRBJ1-4
V: TRBV19
D: NA
size: NA
DNA: TGTGCCAGTAGTATAGGGAGGGATGAAAAACTGTTTTTT
CDR3: CASSIGRDEKLFF

J: TRBJ2-7
V: TRBV13
D: TRBD2
size: NA
DNA: TGTGCCAGCAGCTACAACGGGGGGGCTCGCGAGCAGTACTTC
CDR3: CASSYNGGAREQYF

J: TRBJ2-5
V: TRBV7-9
D: NA
size: NA
DNA: TGTGCCAGCAGCCAGATCCAAGAGACCCAGTACTTC
CDR3: CASSQIQETQYF

J: TRBJ2-7
V: TRBV11-2
D: TRBD1
size: NA
DNA: TGTGCCAGCAGCCTTAGGGGACAGCCTTCCTACGAGCAGTACTTC
CDR3: CASSLRGQPSYEQYF

J: TRBJ1-5
V: TRBV18
D: NA
size: NA
DNA: TGTGCCAGCTCACCCACAGGCCTCAATGGCAATCAGCCCCAGCATTTT
CDR3: CASSPTGLNGNQPQHF

J: TRBJ2-3
V: TRBV27
D: NA
size: once
DNA: TGTGCCAGCAGTTACACAAGCATGGGCGGGCTGAGCACAGATACGCAGTATTTT
CDR3: CASSYTSMGGLSTDTQYF

J: TRBJ2-7
V: TRBV5-1
D: TRBD2
size: few
DNA: TGCGCCAGCAGCTTGGCAGCGGGGAGCAACGAGCAGTACTTC
CDR3: CASSLAAGSNEQYF

J: TRBJ1-1
V: TRBV12-5
D: NA
size: NA
DNA: TGTGCTAGTGGCTCAGGGGCTAACACTGAAGCTTTCTTT
CDR3: CASGSGANTEAFF

J: TRBJ2-5
V: TRBV7-3
D: NA
size: NA
DNA: TGTGCCAGCAGCAGCTCTAGCTCCCAAGAGACCCAGTACTTC
CDR3: CASSSSSSQETQYF

J: TRBJ2-1
V: TRBV5-1
D: NA
size: NA
DNA: TGCGCCAGCACAGCATCCAGGGCTAGTGAGCAGTTCTTC
CDR3: CASTASRASEQFF

J: TRBJ2-1
V: TRBV7-9
D: NA
size: NA
DNA: TGTGCCAGCACCTTCGACAATGAGCAGTTCTTC
CDR3: CASTFDNEQFF

J: TRBJ1-2
V: TRBV28
D: NA
size: once
DNA: TGTGCCAGCAGTGACAGCTTTCAGATGAGTGGCTACACCTTC
CDR3: CASSDSFQMSGYTF

J: TRBJ2-1
V: TRBV5-8
D: NA
size: NA
DNA: TGTGCCAGCAGCAGCCGGACTCCACTTGGGCAGTTCTTC
CDR3: CASSSRTPLGQFF

J: TRBJ2-7
V: TRBV5-8
D: NA
size: NA
DNA: TGTGCCAGCAGACGCGTTCCCTCCTACGAGCAGTACTTC
CDR3: CASRRVPSYEQYF